Shown below are 14 T cell receptor beta chains from a single sample sequenced in a study of blood T cell repertoires in COVID-19. Repertoires were generated with immunoSEQ multiplex PCR, while TCRdb's copy carries only in-frame clones and drops some. Among roughly 310,000 clones listed, roughly nine tenths were seen once. The sequenced sample was peripheral blood. The receptor source for this set is a woman in her twenties or thirties with COVID-19, enrolled during active disease.

In nucleotides, the CDR3 is TGTGCCAGCAGTGAAGCAGTGGGACAGGGGCTGAATGAGCAGTTCTTC. Protein product: CASSEAVGQGLNEQFF. V usage is TRBV6-1 and J usage is TRBJ2-1, with 10 bases fitting TRBD1. The CDR3 contains 16 residues. Germline V gives CDR1 MNHNS, CDR2 SASEGT. The V and J ends lost 0 bases and 7 bases, in that order; junction bases with no gene match: 6.

This sequence joins TRBV2 and TRBJ1-2, with 10 bases identical to TRBD1. CDR1 is SNHLY and CDR2 is FYNNEI in the germline V gene. Trimming took 2 bases from V and 8 from J; bases not matched to a gene: 5. The CDR3 covers 14 residues. The CDR3 spells CASSESGQGDGYTF. The CDR3 region has the DNA TGTGCCAGCAGTGAATCAGGACAGGGGGACGGCTACACCTTC.

This chain joins TRBV28 and TRBJ2-2, with D perhaps matching TRBD1 (5 bases). The CDR3 covers 18 residues. The germline CDR1 and CDR2 sequences are MDHEN and SYDVKM. V was shortened by 2 bases and J by 2 bases, with 18 bases between the two germline ends. CDR3 sequence (DNA): TGTGCCAGCAGTTTAGGGGTTGCAGGGCAACTAAACACCGGGGAGCTGTTTTTT. This gives the protein CASSLGVAGQLNTGELFF.

V and J are TRBV30 and TRBJ2-5, with D perhaps TRBD2 (6 bases). V was clipped by 4 bases and J by 5 bases, with 20 bases between them. The germline CDR1 and CDR2 sequences are GTSNPN and SVGIG (reference sequence). The CDR3 runs to 15 residues. In DNA, the CDR3 is TGTGCCTGGAAGGCTTGGGCGGGATTAGGGGAGACCCAGTACTTC. This codes for CAWKAWAGLGETQYF.

The chain couples TRBV19 to TRBJ1-1; tentative D call: TRBD1 (5 bases). The CDR3 has 14 residues. Germline V gives CDR1 LNHDA, CDR2 SQIVND (reference sequence). V lost 5 bases and J 1 base, leaving 11 bases between the germline ends. CDR3 in amino acids: CASSFRDKNTEAFF. The CDR3 DNA is TGTGCCAGTAGTTTCAGGGATAAGAACACTGAAGCTTTCTTT.

The gene calls are TRBV5-1 and TRBJ1-6; D possibly corresponds to TRBD1 (5 bases). This CDR3 has 15 amino acids. Trimming left V 3 bases short and J 5 bases short, with 12 bases between. CDR1 and CDR2 (germline): SGHRS, YFSETQ. CDR3 bases: TGCGCCAGCAGCTGGGGGGATCTGAATAATTCACCCCTCCACTTT. This codes for CASSWGDLNNSPLHF.

The V and J genes are TRBV10-2 and TRBJ2-1, with 8 nucleotides matching TRBD2. The J segment lost 5 bases and the V segment lost 7 bases, leaving 7 bases of the junction unmatched. CDR3 length: 14 amino acids. Germline V lookup: CDR1 WSHSY, CDR2 SAAADI. The CDR3 spells CASTGLADDNEQFF. The CDR3 DNA is TGCGCCAGCACCGGACTAGCAGACGACAATGAGCAGTTCTTC.

CDR3 nucleotides: TGTGCCAGCAGCCCGGGACAGGATCCCTACGAGCAGTACTTC. Encoded protein: CASSPGQDPYEQYF. The rearrangement uses TRBV27 and TRBJ2-7; TRBD1 matches 8 bases. V shed 6 bases, J shed 2 bases, and the junction held 6 bases outside the gene matches. In germline, CDR1 is MNHEY, CDR2 SMNVEV (reference sequence). The CDR3 has 14 residues.

The chain joins TRBV11-2 to TRBJ2-2; tentatively, D is TRBD2 (6 bases). Germline V lookup: CDR1 SGHAT, CDR2 FQNNGV. V was pared by 6 bases and J by 3 bases, with 11 bases between. This CDR3 contains 14 residues. Here the CDR3 reads CASSILAYTGELFF. CDR3 in DNA: TGTGCCAGCAGTATACTAGCCTACACCGGGGAGCTGTTTTTT.

This clone was recorded a few times. In DNA form, the CDR3 reads TGTGCCAGCAGCTTAACAGCGGCTCCCGAAACGGACGAGCAGTACTTC. Its protein is CASSLTAAPETDEQYF. This chain uses TRBV7-2 with TRBJ2-7, with a weak D call TRBD2 (5 bases). This CDR3 is built from 16 residues. Trimming cost V 2 bases and J 5 bases, with 19 bases left between them. The germline CDR1 and CDR2 sequences are SGHTA and FQGNSA.

This clone was counted between two and nine times. This chain uses TRBV15 with TRBJ1-4; 8 positions agree with TRBD1. Germline values: CDR1 LNHNV, CDR2 YYDKDF (reference sequence). J lost 7 bases, V lost 4 bases, and 8 bases had no gene match. The CDR3 has 15 amino acids. The CDR3 DNA reads TGTGCCACCAGCACAGGGGGCGGGAGGGTTGAAAAACTGTTTTTT. Translated, it gives CATSTGGGRVEKLFF.

The chain uses TRBV5-1 and TRBJ2-2; tentatively, D is TRBD1 (6 bases). Per germline, CDR1 SGHRS and CDR2 YFSETQ. Trimming took 1 base from V and 6 from J, leaving 13 bases between them. The CDR3 length is 15 residues. CDR3 loop: CASSLQGSQAGELFF. CDR3 in DNA: TGCGCCAGCAGCTTGCAGGGGAGCCAGGCCGGGGAGCTGTTTTTT.

This chain joins TRBV18 and TRBJ2-6, with D tentatively TRBD2 (5 bases). V was shortened by 1 base and J by 2 bases, with 9 bases between the two germline ends. The germline V gene has CDR1 KGHSH and CDR2 LQKENI. The CDR3 totals 16 residues. The CDR3 region has the DNA TGTGCCAGCTCACCACTCGGGGATGCTGGGGCCAACGTCCTGACTTTC. It yields the protein CASSPLGDAGANVLTF.

V is TRBV5-1 and J is TRBJ2-7; D is perhaps TRBD2 (6 bases). This CDR3 contains 17 residues. The germline CDR1 and CDR2 sequences are SGHRS and YFSETQ. Trimming shortened V by 4 bases and J by 4 bases, and 24 bases separated the two germline ends. The DNA for the CDR3 is TGCGCCAGCAGCCCAGAAGGGCTAGCGCAGCGCGGATACGAGCAGTACTTC. This sequence encodes CASSPEGLAQRGYEQYF.